Here is one T cell receptor beta chain with its context. Sequencing was performed with immunoSEQ multiplex PCR; in TCRdb, only in-frame clones are kept and a portion is missing. The data show about 24,000 clones, with over 65% seen just once and 22% held by the top ten. This record belongs to a study of PD-1 blockade in classical Hodgkin lymphoma. Time point indicated: cycle 4 day 1 (C4D1), after five to seven weeks of nivolumab. Each and every patient relapsed after autologous stem cell transplantation, and patients got differing brentuximab vedotin exposure. There are 16 residues in the CDR3. Looked up from germline, CDR1 is SGHDN and CDR2 is FVKESK. After removal of 3 bases from V and 10 bases from J, the junction contained 7 bases not matched to a gene.

The chain carries TRBV14 and TRBJ2-2; 14 nucleotides align to TRBD2. Sequencing was performed on peripheral blood mononuclear cells (PBMCs), taken before the fourth cycle of nivolumab. The sequence derives from a human donor with classical Hodgkin lymphoma. The CDR3 DNA follows: TGTGCCAGCAGCCACGGGACTAGCGGGGGTCGTGAGGAGCTGTTTTTT. As protein: CASSHGTSGGREELFF.